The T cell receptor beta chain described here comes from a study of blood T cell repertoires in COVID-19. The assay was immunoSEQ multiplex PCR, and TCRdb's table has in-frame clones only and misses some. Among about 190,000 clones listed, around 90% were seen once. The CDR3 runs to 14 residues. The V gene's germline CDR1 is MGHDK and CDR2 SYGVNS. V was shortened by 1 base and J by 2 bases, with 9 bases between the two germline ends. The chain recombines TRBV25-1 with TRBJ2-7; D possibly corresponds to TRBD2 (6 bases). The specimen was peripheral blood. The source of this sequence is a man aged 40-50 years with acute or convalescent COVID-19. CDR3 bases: TGTGCCAGCAGTGAATTTGGAGGGGCCTACGAGCAGTACTTC. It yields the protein CASSEFGGAYEQYF.